This entry concerns a single T cell receptor beta chain. Germline CDR1 is SEHNR and CDR2 is FQNEAQ (reference sequence). With 3 bases clipped from V and 4 bases from J, the junction kept 3 bases outside the gene matches. The CDR3 loop spans 14 amino acids. An absence of ophthalmopathy progression within 18 months meant stable Graves' hyperthyroidism. The source of the sample is a study of T cells in Graves' hyperthyroidism and ophthalmopathy. The source material, RNA transcripts, was used to amplify TCR beta CDR3 regions. First-round RT-PCR of the TCR CDR3 relied on the HTBI primer set. TCRdb fed the multiplex PCR reads into MiXCR, producing one record per CDR3 protein. The table shows roughly 740,000 distinct CDR3 sequences, with around 17% occurring only once.

V and J are TRBV7-9 and TRBJ1-3; 7 bases fit TRBD1. The receptor's source is a man aged 18 to 29 with Graves' hyperthyroidism. Sequenced sample: blood. CDR3 protein: CASSLGQSGNTIYF. In DNA, the CDR3 is TGTGCCAGCAGCTTGGGACAGTCGGGAAACACCATATATTTT.